Presented here are 27 T cell receptor beta chains from one specimen sequenced in a study of T cells in women clearing cervical HPV infection. Using immunoSEQ multiplex PCR, the repertoire was profiled, and TCRdb retains in-frame clones only, with some absent. This sample's table reports around 21,000 clones. The specimen sequenced was blood buffy coat. All receptors come from a woman aged 18-70 years with a cervical HPV16 infection that either progressed to CIN3+ or cleared (not recorded which).

About this clone itself: The CDR3 end falls 3 residues outside the read, so it is completed with the germline J gene. The chain uses TRBV2 and TRBJ1-6; D is unclear. CDR1 is SNHLY and CDR2 is FYNNEI in the germline V gene. The CDR3 contains 14 residues. V lost 8 bases, J lost 7 bases, and 15 bases lay in between. CDR3 sequence: CASLMAVGNSPLHF. CDR3 DNA, as far as it was read: TGTGCCAGCCTTATGGCGGTCGGCAATTCACCC. Using reference TRBV2 and TRBJ1-6 for the parts outside the CDR3, the full variable domain is EPEVTQTPSHQVTQMGQEVILRCVPISNHLYFYWYRQILGQKVEFLVSFYNNEISEKSEIFDDQFSVERPDGSNFTLKIRSTKLEDSAMYFCASLMAVGNSPLHFGNGTRLTVT.

As regards this clone: The read gets to within 3 residues of the CDR3 end, and the germline J gene fills in the rest. The V gene is TRBV18, the J gene TRBJ2-3; TRBD1 matches 7 bases. CDR3 length: 16 amino acids. CDR1 is KGHSH and CDR2 is LQKENI in the germline V gene. Incomplete CDR3 DNA: TGTGCCAGCTCACCAGCAGACAGGGTACCCCAAGAGACG. Its protein product is CASSPADRVPQET. The CDR3, in full, reads CASSPADRVPQETQYF.

As to this clone: Read sequence stops 3 residues before the CDR3 end, and the germline J gene provides the missing end. This rearrangement joins TRBV10-1 to TRBJ2-2; perhaps TRBD2 as D (7 bases). The CDR3 has 14 residues. Germline values: CDR1 WNHNN, CDR2 SYGVQD (reference sequence). The sequenced part of the CDR3 DNA is TGCGCCAGCAGTGAGGCGGGGGCTGGAGAAAAG. It codes for CASSEAGAGEK. The full-length CDR3 reads as CASSEAGAGEKLFF.

To note about this clone: The read stops 3 residues short of the end of the CDR3; the missing end is completed from the germline J gene. The V call is TRBV7-8, the J call TRBJ1-1, with a weak D call TRBD1 (5 bases). The V end was cut by 2 bases, the J end by 1 base, with 8 bases between. The germline V gene has CDR1 SGHVS and CDR2 FQNEAQ. The CDR3 loop spans 14 amino acids. The CDR3 here is CASSLMGQNTEAFF. The sequenced CDR3 bases are TGTGCCAGCAGCTTAATGGGGCAGAACACTGAA.

With regard to this clone: The read ends 3 residues shy of where the CDR3 ends; the end is completed using the germline J gene. The V call is TRBV5-1, the J call TRBJ2-3; D gene unclear. This CDR3 comprises 14 residues. The germline CDR1 and CDR2 sequences are SGHRS and YFSETQ. V lost 0 bases to trimming and J lost 2 bases, with 7 bases between them. The sequenced part of the CDR3 DNA is TGCGCCAGCAGCTTGGAGACACCCACAGATACG. It codes for CASSLETPTDT. The CDR3 in full is CASSLETPTDTQYF.

Note on this clone: The read halts 3 residues ahead of the CDR3 end, with the missing end drawn from the germline J gene. The rearrangement links TRBV18 to TRBJ2-2; 8 nucleotides match TRBD1. Germline values: CDR1 KGHSH, CDR2 LQKENI. The CDR3 has 17 residues. The CDR3 DNA, read in part, is TGTGCCAGCTCGTCCGAGACAGGGGTAACTGGGGCCAACGTG. Its translation is CASSSETGVTGANV. The full CDR3 is CASSSETGVTGANVLFF.

CDR3 sequence reads: CASSFSPGTSGSNEQFF. CDR3 DNA, as far as it was read: TGTGCCAGCAGTTTTTCGCCCGGGACTAGCGGGAGCAATGAG. This chain links TRBV12-3 or TRBV12-4 with TRBJ2-1; 14 bases align to TRBD2. Read data end 3 residues before the CDR3 end; the end is taken from the germline J gene. The CDR3 loop spans 17 amino acids. The ends lost 3 bases at V and 6 bases at J; junction bases unmatched: 7.

On this clone itself: With the read ending 3 residues before the CDR3 end, the germline J gene is used to fill in that end. The V gene is TRBV19, the J gene TRBJ1-2; 10 bases line up with TRBD1. CDR1 is LNHDA, CDR2 SQIVND, per germline (reference sequence). The CDR3 is 15 residues long. CDR3 sequence: CASSPGQGKLDTYTF. CDR3 DNA (partial): TGTGCCAGTAGTCCGGGACAGGGGAAACTGGATACC. The full variable domain, rest sourced from reference TRBV19 and TRBJ1-2, is DGGITQSPKYLFRKEGQNVTLSCEQNLNHDAMYWYRQDPGQGLRLIYYSQIVNDFQKGDIAEGYSVSREKKESFPLTVTSAQKNPTAFYLCASSPGQGKLDTYTFGSGTRLTVV.

As to this clone: Read data end 3 residues before the CDR3 end; the end is taken from the germline J gene. The rearrangement uses TRBV18 and TRBJ2-3; possibly TRBD1 for D (6 bases). Germline CDR1 and CDR2: KGHSH and LQKENI. This CDR3 is 14 amino acids long. The CDR3 sequence is CASSPRTDNQPQYF. The CDR3 DNA, read in part, is TGTGCCAGCTCACCCAGGACAGATAATCAGCCG.

As concerns this clone: The CDR3 goes on 3 residues after the read ends, and that part is filled in from the germline J gene. The chain uses TRBV5-1 and TRBJ1-2, with D possibly matching TRBD1 (6 bases). The V gene's germline CDR1 is SGHRS and CDR2 YFSETQ. The CDR3 has 16 amino acids. The CDR3 DNA, read in part, is TGCGCCAGCAGCGATTGGCCTCGGACAGCTACCTACGAC. This gives the protein CASSDWPRTATYD. The whole CDR3 reads CASSDWPRTATYDYTF.

With respect to this clone: The sequenced fragment ends 3 residues before the CDR3 boundary, so the rest is inferred from the germline J gene. The chain is built from TRBV7-2 and TRBJ1-2; D perhaps matches TRBD1 (6 bases). CDR1 and CDR2 from the germline V gene are SGHTA and FQGNSA. The CDR3 length is 15 residues. The CDR3 is CASSWQGLLTDTYTF. Incomplete CDR3 DNA: TGTGCCAGCAGCTGGCAGGGGCTCCTCACAGATACC.

On this clone: The CDR3 extends 3 residues past the end of the read, so its final part is completed from the germline J gene. The chain links TRBV10-2 to TRBJ2-1, with 8 bases matching TRBD2. V lost 3 bases, J lost 3 bases, and 7 bases stayed unmatched. Germline lookup yields CDR1 WSHSY and CDR2 SAAADI. The CDR3 extends over 16 amino acids. The covered CDR3 bases are TGCGCCAGCAGTGACTCCAAGGGGACTAGCTACAATGAG. Its protein product is CASSDSKGTSYNE. The CDR3 as a whole reads CASSDSKGTSYNEQFF.

The chain's CDR3 is CSANPGGREQYF. Partial CDR3 DNA: TGCAGTGCTAATCCAGGAGGTCGCGAG. The chain combines TRBV20-1 with TRBJ2-7; D possibly corresponds to TRBD2 (5 bases). The CDR3 extends 3 residues past the end of the read, so its final part is completed from the germline J gene. V was trimmed by 4 bases and J by 6 bases, leaving 13 bases between them. The germline V gene encodes CDR1 DFQATT and CDR2 SNEGSKA (reference sequence). The CDR3 covers 12 residues.

Note on this clone: The CDR3 end falls 3 residues outside the read, so it is completed with the germline J gene. The V and J genes are TRBV6-1 and TRBJ2-3; tentative D call: TRBD2 (5 bases). Germline V gene lookup returns CDR1 MNHNS and CDR2 SASEGT. CDR3 length: 16 amino acids. Trimming left V 1 base short and J 3 bases short, with 14 bases between. The DNA read from the CDR3 is TGTGCCAGCAGTGAAGAATGGTCCGGGGTTACAGATACG. This sequence encodes CASSEEWSGVTDT. The CDR3, in full, reads CASSEEWSGVTDTQYF.

The DNA read from the CDR3 is TGCAGTGCGGCTAGCGGGGGGGGAGGGGATACG. Its translation is CSAASGGGGDT. The whole CDR3 reads CSAASGGGGDTQYF. This chain uses TRBV20-1 with TRBJ2-3; 12 nucleotides line up with TRBD2. The read gets to within 3 residues of the CDR3 end, and the germline J gene fills in the rest. The V gene's germline CDR1 is DFQATT and CDR2 SNEGSKA (reference sequence). The CDR3 runs to 14 residues. The V and J ends lost 6 bases and 6 bases, in that order; junction bases with no gene match: 7.

A remark on this clone: Germline is not matched at one junction end, which may reflect a read error. Read sequence stops 3 residues before the CDR3 end, and the germline J gene provides the missing end. The chain employs TRBV7-7 and TRBJ1-2; D uncertain. Germline loops: CDR1 SSHAT, CDR2 FNYEAQ (reference sequence). The CDR3 is 14 amino acids. Incomplete CDR3 DNA: TGTGCTAGCAGCTTAGCGACTACCACAGATACC. It encodes CASSLATTTDT. The complete CDR3 sequence is CASSLATTTDTYTF.

Turning to this clone: The sequence runs out 3 residues before the end of the CDR3; the remainder is reconstructed from the germline J gene. The chain combines TRBV9 with TRBJ2-7, with 12 positions matching TRBD2. V trimming: 0 bases; J trimming: 6 bases; junction bases outside the gene matches: 7. Looked up from germline, CDR1 is SGDLS and CDR2 is YYNGEE. This CDR3 is 16 amino acids long. CDR3 bases read: TGTGCCAGCAGCGTAGTGGCTAGCGGGGGGGCCGTCGAG. Amino acid sequence: CASSVVASGGAVE. The CDR3 reads in full as CASSVVASGGAVEQYF.

Details on this clone: The sequence runs out 3 residues before the end of the CDR3; the remainder is reconstructed from the germline J gene. The chain has TRBV19 and TRBJ1-4; D unclear. CDR3 length: 15 amino acids. From germline, CDR1 is LNHDA and CDR2 SQIVND (reference sequence). The sequenced CDR3 bases are TGTGCCAGTAAAGAGTTGAGCTCCTATAATTCACCA. Translation gives CASKELSSYNSP. The CDR3 in its entirety is CASKELSSYNSPLFF.

Points on this clone: The read stops 3 residues short of the end of the CDR3; the missing end is completed from the germline J gene. This chain connects TRBV20-1 to TRBJ2-3; D might be TRBD1 (6 bases). The CDR3 totals 17 residues. Germline V CDR1 and CDR2: DFQATT, SNEGSKA (reference sequence). The covered CDR3 bases are TGCAGTGCTAGTCCGGCCAGGGGACAAGGAAGCAATCAGCCG. It translates to CSASPARGQGSNQP. The full CDR3 protein is CSASPARGQGSNQPQYF.

Details on this clone: The read finishes 3 residues shy of the CDR3 end, and the germline J gene is used to complete it. The rearrangement uses TRBV20-1 and TRBJ1-2, with TRBD1 matching over 9 bases. The CDR3 has 14 residues. Losses at the gene ends were 6 bases for V and 4 bases for J; bases not matched to a gene: 9. Germline V gene sequence: CDR1 DFQATT, CDR2 SNEGSKA (reference sequence). The CDR3 spells CSASGTGTFYGYTF. The CDR3 bases that were read are TGCAGTGCCAGCGGGACAGGGACCTTCTATGGC.

Of note for this clone: The read comes to an end 3 residues before the CDR3 does, leaving the germline J gene to fill in the end. This chain connects TRBV6-4 to TRBJ1-2; TRBD1 might be the D (5 bases). The germline CDR1 and CDR2 sequences are MRHNA and SNTAGT. V gave up 6 bases and J gave up 7 bases, with 9 bases separating them. The CDR3 contains 11 residues. The part of the CDR3 DNA that was read is TGTGCCAGCAGCCCAGGGAGTGGC. Translated, it gives CASSPGSG. The CDR3, in full, reads CASSPGSGYTF.

As concerns this clone: The read is 3 residues too short to cover the CDR3 end, so that end is filled in from the germline J gene. The chain recombines TRBV10-2 with TRBJ1-3, with TRBD1 as a possible D gene (5 bases). The CDR3 has 14 amino acids. Germline CDR1 and CDR2: WSHSY and SAAADI. Trimming shortened V by 3 bases and J by 4 bases, and 10 bases separated the two germline ends. CDR3 protein: CASSDRGGGNTIYF. The sequenced part of the CDR3 DNA is TGCGCCAGCAGTGATCGGGGGGGAGGAAACACC.

Details on this clone: The read finishes 3 residues shy of the CDR3 end, and the germline J gene is used to complete it. The rearrangement uses TRBV20-1 and TRBJ1-2; tentatively, D is TRBD1 (5 bases). The CDR3 is 13 amino acids. Germline values: CDR1 DFQATT, CDR2 SNEGSKA (reference sequence). Trimming stripped 5 bases from V and 2 bases from J, with 12 bases between. CDR3 amino acids: CSAWQGSNYGYTF. The sequenced part of the CDR3 DNA is TGCAGTGCTTGGCAGGGTTCGAACTATGGC.

A note on this clone: The CDR3 end is not reached by the read, which stops 3 residues before it; the germline J gene fills it in. This chain links TRBV20-1 with TRBJ1-4, with 8 bases that match TRBD1. The CDR3 sequence is 14 residues long. Germline V gene lookup returns CDR1 DFQATT and CDR2 SNEGSKA (reference sequence). Trimming cost V 4 bases and J 2 bases; bases outside gene matches: 3. The covered CDR3 bases are TGCAGTGCTACAGGGGGCGCGACTAATGAAAAA. This codes for CSATGGATNEK. The full CDR3 is CSATGGATNEKLFF.

Details on this clone: The read finishes 3 residues shy of the CDR3 end, and the germline J gene is used to complete it. The chain uses TRBV7-9 and TRBJ1-1; D might be TRBD1 (6 bases). The CDR3 is 14 residues long. Germline CDR1 SEHNR, CDR2 FQNEAQ (reference sequence). Deletions cut 5 bases from V and 2 bases from J, with 12 bases between. The CDR3 here is CASSAGQSNTEAFF. CDR3 DNA (partial): TGTGCCAGCAGCGCTGGACAGTCCAACACTGAA.

On this clone itself: The read stops 3 residues short of the end of the CDR3; the missing end is completed from the germline J gene. The chain carries TRBV19 and TRBJ2-2, with D perhaps TRBD1 (7 bases). The CDR3 length is 13 residues. CDR1 and CDR2 (germline): LNHDA, SQIVND (reference sequence). CDR3 sequence reads: CASAGQINEKLFF. CDR3 DNA, as far as it was read: TGTGCCAGTGCGGGACAGATTAATGAAAAG.

About this clone: The missing CDR3 end, 3 residues past where the read stops, is filled in from the germline J gene. The gene calls are TRBV2 and TRBJ2-3; 9 bases align to TRBD2. Germline assignment: CDR1 SNHLY and CDR2 FYNNEI. There are 15 residues in the CDR3. The CDR3 loop is CASTRTRGGAETQYF. The CDR3 bases that were read are TGTGCCAGCACCCGGACGCGGGGGGGGGCCGAGACG.